The 25 T cell receptor beta chains reported below all come from one sample, sequenced in a study of T cell changes during pregnancy in multiple sclerosis. Generated by immunoSEQ multiplex PCR, the TCRdb table keeps only in-frame clones and is missing some. Among tens of thousands of clones listed, roughly 93% were seen once. Sequences were derived from peripheral blood, sampled in the second trimester of pregnancy. The receptors come from a female donor with multiple sclerosis, enrolled in a pregnancy study.

This clone appeared once. This chain connects TRBV6-4 to TRBJ2-1; 12 nucleotides align to TRBD2. Germline trimming cut 4 bases from V and 6 bases from J; bases unmatched to any gene: 4. The CDR3 totals 15 residues. Germline-derived CDR1 and CDR2 are MRHNA and SNTAGT. The CDR3 DNA reads as TGTGCCAGCAGTGCTAGCGGGGGGGCTGGCAATGAGCAGTTCTTC. Translated: CASSASGGAGNEQFF.

This chain links TRBV25-1 with TRBJ2-1; D unresolved. The CDR3 runs 14 residues. Trimming shortened V by 7 bases and J by 6 bases, and 16 bases separated the two germline ends. Germline V gene data show CDR1 as MGHDK and CDR2 as SYGVNS. DNA for the CDR3: TGTGCCAGCACCCCGCCCTCTAATATCAATGAGCAGTTCTTC. It translates to CASTPPSNINEQFF.

The chain couples TRBV7-3 to TRBJ2-3; 11 nucleotides match TRBD2. From germline, CDR1 is SGHTA and CDR2 FQGTGA. The J segment lost 6 bases and the V segment lost 5 bases, leaving 7 bases of the junction unmatched. The CDR3 loop spans 15 amino acids. CDR3 DNA sequence: TGTGCCAGCAGCAATAGCGGGGGGGCGAGGGATACGCAGTATTTT. Its translation is CASSNSGGARDTQYF. Supplemented by reference TRBV7-3 and TRBJ2-3, the full variable domain reads GAGVSQTPSNKVTEKGKYVELRCDPISGHTALYWYRQSLGQGPEFLIYFQGTGAADDSGLPNDRFFAVRPEGSVSTLKIQRTERGDSAVYLCASSNSGGARDTQYFGPGTRLTVL.

The chain joins TRBV12-5 to TRBJ1-1, with D uncertain. Germline CDR1 LGHNT, CDR2 FRNRAP. This CDR3 has 13 amino acids. Trimming took 3 bases from V and 2 from J, leaving 7 bases between them. In DNA, the CDR3 is TGTGCTAGTGGTTTCTATCATAACACTGAAGCTTTCTTT. As protein: CASGFYHNTEAFF. The whole variable domain, remainder taken from reference TRBV12-5 and TRBJ1-1, is DARVTQTPRHKVTEMGQEVTMRCQPILGHNTVFWYRQTMMQGLELLAYFRNRAPLDDSGMPKDRFSAEMPDATLATLKIQPSEPRDSAVYFCASGFYHNTEAFFGQGTRLTVV.

This rearrangement joins TRBV7-8 to TRBJ2-5, with TRBD2 matching 7 bases. V was clipped by 4 bases and J by 0 bases; unmatched bases: 8. CDR3 size: 16 residues. Germline V gives CDR1 SGHVS, CDR2 FQNEAQ. The CDR3 protein is CASSWRGTLYQETQYF. CDR3 DNA: TGTGCCAGCAGCTGGCGGGGGACCCTGTACCAAGAGACCCAGTACTTC. The full variable domain, in which reference TRBV7-8 and TRBJ2-5 provide the parts outside the CDR3, is GAGVSQSPRYKVAKRGQDVALRCDPISGHVSLFWYQQALGQGPEFLTYFQNEAQLDKSGLPSDRFFAERPEGSVSTLKIQRTQQEDSAVYLCASSWRGTLYQETQYFGPGTRLLVL.

CDR3 sequence: CASNGGWLAGGELFF. CDR3 DNA sequence: TGTGCCAGCAACGGAGGGTGGCTAGCGGGCGGGGAGCTGTTTTTT. This sequence joins TRBV6-6 and TRBJ2-2; 8 positions match TRBD2. The length of the CDR3 is 15 residues. V lost 7 bases, J lost 7 bases, and 11 bases stayed unmatched. Germline V gene data show CDR1 as MNHNY and CDR2 as SVGAGI (reference sequence).

The gene calls are TRBV2 and TRBJ1-3; 7 nucleotides agree with TRBD1. This CDR3 region has 15 residues. V lost 4 bases, J lost 4 bases, and 7 bases stayed unmatched. Germline CDR1 SNHLY, CDR2 FYNNEI. CDR3 protein: CASSALPGQGNTIYF. In DNA, the CDR3 is TGTGCCAGCAGTGCACTCCCGGGACAGGGAAACACCATATATTTT.

This rearrangement joins TRBV5-1 to TRBJ2-1, with a weak D call TRBD2 (7 bases). The germline CDR1 and CDR2 sequences are SGHRS and YFSETQ. The CDR3 has 14 amino acids. V gave up 7 bases and J gave up 4 bases, with 15 bases separating them. The CDR3 DNA is TGCGCCAGCGTCGAGGAGGGGGGGTACAATGAGCAGTTCTTC. Amino acid sequence: CASVEEGGYNEQFF.

CDR3 DNA: TGTGCCAGCAGCAATGGCCCGGGGGCAGATACGCAGTATTTT. Its translation: CASSNGPGADTQYF. The V call is TRBV13, the J call TRBJ2-3, with D perhaps TRBD2 (6 bases). The CDR3 runs 14 residues. V was trimmed by 5 bases and J by 4 bases, leaving 13 bases between them. From germline, CDR1 is PRHDT and CDR2 FYEKMQ (reference sequence). The entire variable domain, with the rest obtained from reference TRBV13 and TRBJ2-3, is as follows: AAGVIQSPRHLIKEKRETATLKCYPIPRHDTVYWYQQGPGQDPQFLISFYEKMQSDKGSIPDRFSAQQFSDYHSELNMSSLELGDSALYFCASSNGPGADTQYFGPGTRLTVL.

The gene calls are TRBV27 and TRBJ1-2; a possible D gene is TRBD1 (5 bases). The CDR3 sequence is 11 residues long. Germline V gene data show CDR1 as MNHEY and CDR2 as SMNVEV (reference sequence). The V end lost 10 bases, the J end lost 6 bases, and 12 bases lay between the germline ends. CDR3 nucleotide sequence: TGTGCCACGGGGGGTTTAGATGGCTACACCTTC. Amino acids: CATGGLDGYTF.

The gene calls are TRBV30 and TRBJ1-2; possible D gene TRBD1, 5 bases. The germline CDR1 and CDR2 sequences are GTSNPN and SVGIG (reference sequence). The CDR3 has 13 amino acids. The germline V and J ends were trimmed by 1 base and 8 bases, with 14 bases remaining between them. CDR3 protein: CAWSAGGVWGYTF. The CDR3 nucleotides are TGTGCCTGGAGTGCTGGGGGGGTCTGGGGCTACACCTTC.

The J gene is TRBJ1-4, the V gene TRBV7-2; D possibly corresponds to TRBD1 (5 bases). V lost 1 base to trimming and J lost 8 bases, with 11 bases between them. CDR1 SGHTA and CDR2 FQGNSA come from the germline V gene. This CDR3 is 14 amino acids long. The DNA of the CDR3 is TGTGCCAGCAGCTTAGGGGGGGTTCGGGAAAAACTGTTTTTT. This gives the protein CASSLGGVREKLFF. Using reference TRBV7-2 and TRBJ1-4 for the parts outside the CDR3, the full variable domain is GAGVSQSPSNKVTEKGKDVELRCDPISGHTALYWYRQSLGQGLEFLIYFQGNSAPDKSGLPSDRFSAERTGGSVSTLTIQRTQQEDSAVYLCASSLGGVREKLFFGSGTQLSVL.

This clone has just a few counts. The chain recombines TRBV10-2 with TRBJ2-7; D uncertain. Trimming took off 2 bases at V and 5 bases at J, with 13 bases between the two ends. Germline values: CDR1 WSHSY, CDR2 SAAADI. This CDR3 region has 14 residues. Here the CDR3 reads CASSEGREVDEQYF. In DNA form, the CDR3 reads TGCGCCAGCAGTGAGGGAAGAGAGGTGGACGAGCAGTACTTC.

The J gene is TRBJ2-5, the V gene TRBV21-1; the table calls TRBD2, which could not be checked here. TRBV21-1 is labeled a pseudogene. CDR3 length equals 18 residues. The chain's CDR3 is CASSKARGGPSPEETQYF. CDR3 coding DNA: TGTGCCAGCAGCAAAGCGCGGGGCGGGCCCTCCCCGGAAGAGACCCAGTACTTC.

V and J are TRBV6-4 and TRBJ2-1; 8 nucleotides align to TRBD2. This CDR3 contains 16 residues. Germline V CDR1 and CDR2: MRHNA, SNTAGT. V was clipped by 4 bases and J by 8 bases; unmatched bases: 13. In DNA, the CDR3 is TGTGCCAGCAGTGTTTCTTGGGGTAGCGGGGCCGATGAGCAGTTCTTC. Translation: CASSVSWGSGADEQFF.

The rearrangement joins TRBV5-1 to TRBJ1-1, with 7 bases identical to TRBD1. Per germline, CDR1 SGHRS and CDR2 YFSETQ. The V and J ends lost 3 bases and 3 bases, in that order; junction bases with no gene match: 2. CDR3 length: 13 amino acids. This CDR3 reads CASSSQGDTEAFF. DNA of the CDR3: TGCGCCAGCAGCTCCCAGGGGGACACTGAAGCTTTCTTT.

The rearrangement joins TRBV2 to TRBJ1-4; D remains ambiguous. The CDR3 runs 14 residues. The germline gives CDR1 SNHLY, CDR2 FYNNEI. Trimming removed 6 bases from V and 8 bases from J, with 16 bases in between. CDR3 DNA sequence: TGTGCCAGCAGCCTTAGACCCCGGGGAGAAAAACTGTTTTTT. It is translated as CASSLRPRGEKLFF.

The V gene is TRBV6-1, the J gene TRBJ2-5; D gene uncertain. The V gene lost 8 bases and the J gene lost 2 bases, with 3 bases spanning the gap. The CDR3 contains 10 residues. Germline CDR1 MNHNS, CDR2 SASEGT. The CDR3 DNA follows: TGTGCCAGCGCGCAAGAGACCCAGTACTTC. This sequence encodes CASAQETQYF.

CDR3 coding DNA: TGTGCCATCAGTGAGTACAACCGGGACAACAAAAACATTCAGTACTTC. Its translation: CAISEYNRDNKNIQYF. The chain joins TRBV10-3 to TRBJ2-4; tentatively, D is TRBD1 (6 bases). This CDR3 comprises 16 residues. Germline V gene sequence: CDR1 ENHRY, CDR2 SYGVKD. V was clipped by 1 base and J by 3 bases, with 13 bases between them.

The chain recombines TRBV4-1 with TRBJ2-3, with 9 bases aligning to TRBD2. CDR3 size: 16 residues. V shed 4 bases and J 1 base; nucleotides not matched to a gene: 6. Germline values: CDR1 MGHRA, CDR2 YSYEKL. CDR3 in amino acids: CASSLSGGPGTDTQYF. The CDR3 coding sequence is TGCGCCAGCAGCCTCAGCGGGGGGCCCGGCACAGATACGCAGTATTTT.

The rearrangement uses TRBV18 and TRBJ1-2, with 7 nucleotides matching TRBD1. V shed 0 bases, J shed 5 bases, and the junction held 9 bases outside the gene matches. The CDR3 consists of 16 residues. Germline lookup yields CDR1 KGHSH and CDR2 LQKENI. The DNA of the CDR3 is TGTGCCAGCTCACCACCAGGGGGCTCCTCAGGGTATGGCTACACCTTC. As protein: CASSPPGGSSGYGYTF. Looking up the rest from reference TRBV18 and TRBJ1-2 gives the full variable domain: NAGVMQNPRHLVRRRGQEARLRCSPMKGHSHVYWYRQLPEEGLKFMVYLQKENIIDESGMPKERFSAEFPKEGPSILRIQQVVRGDSAAYFCASSPPGGSSGYGYTFGSGTRLTVV.

The count of this clone is one. The V gene is TRBV27, the J gene TRBJ1-5, with D possibly being TRBD1 (5 bases). This CDR3 contains 17 residues. Per the germline V gene, CDR1 is MNHEY and CDR2 is SMNVEV (reference sequence). With 8 bases removed from V and 0 bases from J, the gap between germline ends came to 20 bases. The CDR3 loop reads CASREGRTIDSNQPQHF. Here the CDR3 DNA reads TGTGCCAGCCGGGAGGGACGGACGATCGATAGCAATCAGCCCCAGCATTTT.

The J gene is TRBJ2-1, the V gene TRBV19; TRBD2 might be the D (5 bases). V was cut by 5 bases and J by 7 bases, with 6 bases left in between. Germline lookup yields CDR1 LNHDA and CDR2 SQIVND (reference sequence). This CDR3 comprises 11 residues. The DNA for the CDR3 is TGTGCCAGTAGTCCGGGGAATGAGCAGTTCTTC. The encoded protein is CASSPGNEQFF. The complete variable domain, with remaining parts taken from reference TRBV19 and TRBJ2-1, reads DGGITQSPKYLFRKEGQNVTLSCEQNLNHDAMYWYRQDPGQGLRLIYYSQIVNDFQKGDIAEGYSVSREKKESFPLTVTSAQKNPTAFYLCASSPGNEQFFGPGTRLTVL.

This chain links TRBV6-1 with TRBJ2-3, with TRBD1 matching 7 bases. Trimming took 5 bases from V and 2 from J; bases not matched to a gene: 4. CDR1 is MNHNS, CDR2 SASEGT, per germline. This CDR3 region has 14 residues. CDR3 in DNA: TGTGCCAGCAGTTCAGGACAGGCCACAGATACGCAGTATTTT. Protein sequence: CASSSGQATDTQYF.

The CDR3 reads CAISPNRADSGNTIYF. CDR3 coding DNA: TGTGCCATCAGCCCCAACAGGGCTGACTCTGGAAACACCATATATTTT. This chain joins TRBV10-3 and TRBJ1-3; a weak D match, TRBD1 (6 bases). The V gene's germline CDR1 is ENHRY and CDR2 SYGVKD. The length of the CDR3 is 16 residues. V dropped 6 bases and J dropped 0 bases, with 15 bases sitting between them.